Below are 7 T cell receptor beta chains sequenced from a single sample in a study of STAT5B mutations in CD4+ large granular lymphocyte leukemia. The repertoire was sequenced with immunoSEQ multiplex PCR; TCRdb's copy has only in-frame clones and lacks some. Of fewer than 40,000 clones listed, roughly 70% are singletons. Material: CD4+ T cells from blood buffy coats. The origin of the receptors is a human donor in good health.

This clone turned up a few times. The chain has TRBV10-3 and TRBJ1-3; 9 bases align to TRBD1. The ends lost 9 bases at V and 8 bases at J; junction bases unmatched: 5. This CDR3 region has 12 residues. Germline V gives CDR1 ENHRY, CDR2 SYGVKD. CDR3 residues: CAIDRGSDTIYF. CDR3 DNA: TGTGCCATAGACAGGGGGTCGGACACCATATATTTT.

This chain uses TRBV16 with TRBJ2-3, with a tentative D call TRBD1 (6 bases). The V end was cut by 2 bases, the J end by 5 bases, with 14 bases between. There are 15 residues in the CDR3. CDR1 and CDR2 (germline): KGHSY, FQNENV. CDR3 DNA: TGTGCCAGCAGCCAAGACAGGTCAGCCGGAGATACGCAGTATTTT. The encoded protein is CASSQDRSAGDTQYF.

This chain links TRBV5-5 with TRBJ1-1; D remains ambiguous. V was clipped by 0 bases and J by 3 bases, with 6 bases between them. The CDR3 has 13 residues. Germline-derived CDR1 and CDR2 are SGHKS and YYEKEE (reference sequence). This chain's CDR3 is CASSLAGDTEAFF. DNA of the CDR3: TGTGCCAGCAGCTTGGCCGGGGACACTGAAGCTTTCTTT. The whole variable domain, filled in from reference TRBV5-5 and TRBJ1-1, reads DAGVTQSPTHLIKTRGQQVTLRCSPISGHKSVSWYQQVLGQGPQFIFQYYEKEERGRGNFPDRFSARQFPNYSSELNVNALLLGDSALYLCASSLAGDTEAFFGQGTRLTVV.

The chain recombines TRBV10-1 with TRBJ2-1, with D tentatively TRBD1 or TRBD2 (5 bases each). CDR1 WNHNN and CDR2 SYGVQD come from the germline V gene (reference sequence). The CDR3 is 14 residues long. Deletions cut 6 bases from V and 10 bases from J, with 19 bases between. The CDR3 DNA is TGCGCCAGCAGCCCCAACTGGGGGTCAACGGAGCAGTTCTTC. Encoded protein: CASSPNWGSTEQFF.

The chain carries TRBV27 and TRBJ2-5; the match to TRBD2 covers 14 bases. The CDR3 has 19 amino acids. Germline lookup yields CDR1 MNHEY and CDR2 SMNVEV (reference sequence). With V trimmed by 2 bases and J by 2 bases, 10 bases remained unmatched. The CDR3 nucleotides read TGTGCCAGCAGTTTAAGGGGGACTAGCGGGGGTGGCGTACAAGAGACCCAGTACTTC. Its protein product is CASSLRGTSGGGVQETQYF.

V usage is TRBV5-4 and J usage is TRBJ2-2; 14 bases are shared with TRBD2. Trimming at V came to 4 bases and at J to 4 bases, leaving 3 bases not matched to a gene. The CDR3 has 16 amino acids. Germline V gene data show CDR1 as SGHNT and CDR2 as YYREEE (reference sequence). CDR3 sequence (DNA): TGTGCCAGCAGCAGGGGGACTAGCGGGAGCACCGGGGAGCTGTTTTTT. Protein: CASSRGTSGSTGELFF.

The chain has TRBV19 and TRBJ1-2; TRBD1 matches at 8 bases. The V segment lost 6 bases and the J segment 4 bases; nucleotides outside the gene matches: 13. Germline assignment: CDR1 LNHDA and CDR2 SQIVND (reference sequence). The CDR3 is 16 residues long. The CDR3 spells CASRAGSGQGLYGYTF. The CDR3 nucleotides read TGTGCCAGTAGGGCTGGTTCAGGACAGGGCCTCTATGGCTACACCTTC.